These 8 T cell receptor beta chains were sequenced from one sample in a study of Tregs in tolerant kidney transplant recipients. TCRdb's copy holds only in-frame clones and misses some; the assay was immunoSEQ multiplex PCR. This sample has about 73,000 clones, with more than 85% found just once. The sample was Tregs from blood, taken before the transplant. These receptors were obtained from a human donor who received a combined kidney and bone marrow transplant.

V usage is TRBV28 and J usage is TRBJ1-1; unclear D gene. The CDR3 spans 12 residues. V lost 3 bases, J lost 8 bases, and 10 bases lay in between. Germline CDR1 is MDHEN and CDR2 is SYDVKM. The chain's CDR3 is CASSLVTSEAFF. The CDR3 nucleotides read TGTGCCAGCAGTTTGGTGACATCCGAAGCTTTCTTT. Full variable domain (remainder filled in from reference TRBV28 and TRBJ1-1): DVKVTQSSRYLVKRTGEKVFLECVQDMDHENMFWYRQDPGLGLRLIYFSYDVKMKEKGDIPEGYSVSREKKERFSLILESASTNQTSMYLCASSLVTSEAFFGQGTRLTVV.

The chain joins TRBV6-5 to TRBJ2-1; TRBD1 aligns across 7 bases. The CDR3 runs 13 residues. Germline CDR1 and CDR2: MNHEY and SVGAGI. The ends lost 5 bases at V and 6 bases at J; junction bases unmatched: 4. The CDR3 protein is CASSGQVGNEQFF. The CDR3 DNA is TGTGCCAGCAGTGGACAGGTGGGCAATGAGCAGTTCTTC.

The CDR3 reads CASSLQSSGSSYNEQFF. The DNA for the CDR3 is TGCGCCAGCAGCTTGCAGTCTAGCGGGAGCTCCTACAATGAGCAGTTCTTC. The chain combines TRBV5-1 with TRBJ2-1; 10 nucleotides agree with TRBD2. The germline gives CDR1 SGHRS, CDR2 YFSETQ. The ends lost 1 base at V and 0 bases at J; junction bases unmatched: 4. This CDR3 region has 17 residues.

CDR3 bases: TGTGCCAGCAGCCCTAACAGGGCCCAGCCCCAGCATTTT. This sequence encodes CASSPNRAQPQHF. The chain couples TRBV7-2 to TRBJ1-5; TRBD1 is a possible D gene (6 bases). This CDR3 spans 13 amino acids. Trimming cost V 5 bases and J 7 bases, with 12 bases left between them. CDR1 is SGHTA, CDR2 FQGNSA, per germline.

This chain links TRBV28 with TRBJ2-1; D not certain. Germline CDR1 MDHEN, CDR2 SYDVKM. The CDR3 extends over 14 amino acids. V was clipped by 2 bases and J by 5 bases, with 10 bases between them. Here the CDR3 reads CASSLGPEHNEQFF. CDR3 sequence (DNA): TGTGCCAGCAGTTTAGGTCCGGAACACAATGAGCAGTTCTTC.

The rearrangement uses TRBV19 and TRBJ2-1; D is perhaps TRBD1 (5 bases). Trimming cost V 4 bases and J 0 bases, with 19 bases left between them. Germline V gene lookup returns CDR1 LNHDA and CDR2 SQIVND (reference sequence). This CDR3 is 18 amino acids long. The CDR3 region is CASSSAGRVPSSYNEQFF. The CDR3 nucleotides read TGTGCCAGTAGTAGTGCCGGCAGGGTCCCGAGCTCCTACAATGAGCAGTTCTTC.

The V and J genes are TRBV6-9 and TRBJ2-7; D is undetermined. V was shortened by 7 bases and J by 2 bases, with 21 bases between the two germline ends. The CDR3 length is 16 residues. CDR1 is MNHGY and CDR2 is SVAAGI in the germline V gene. CDR3 coding DNA: TGTGCCAGCAACTCACGCTCTGGTCCATCCACCTACGAGCAGTACTTC. The encoded protein is CASNSRSGPSTYEQYF.

The gene calls are TRBV5-6 and TRBJ1-2; no reliable D call. This CDR3 comprises 14 residues. V lost 2 bases and J lost 3, with 11 bases in between. In germline, CDR1 is SGHDT, CDR2 YYEEEE. The CDR3 nucleotides read TGTGCCAGCAGCTTTCTACACGGAGACTATGGCTACACCTTC. This translates into CASSFLHGDYGYTF.